Ten or more counts support the clone carrying this T cell receptor (beta chain). Two oligonucleotides, mixed equimolar, formed the beta constant-region primer covering TRBC1 and TRBC2. TCRdb redid the calling of the UMI-ligation and nested PCR reads with MiXCR, one entry per CDR3 protein. This table has 4,500 or so distinct CDR3 sequences, approximately 7.6% appearing once. Cells stained for CD3, CD4, CD8, CD45RA, CD27 and viability were sorted into four CD45RA/CD27 subsets. The data belong to a study of naive and memory T cell subsets. J lost 2 bases, V lost 4 bases, and 8 bases had no gene match. Germline V gene sequence: CDR1 DFQATT, CDR2 SNEGSKA (reference sequence). CDR3 length: 15 amino acids.

Input material: CD4+ TEMRA cells from blood. Subset meaning: effector memory re-expressing CD45RA, CD45RA+ CD27-. This clonotype was obtained from a human donor in good health. The V and J genes are TRBV20-1 and TRBJ2-3; 8 nucleotides agree with TRBD2. The CDR3 is CSAILAESHTDTQYF. DNA of the CDR3: TGCAGTGCTATACTAGCGGAAAGCCACACAGATACGCAGTATTTT.